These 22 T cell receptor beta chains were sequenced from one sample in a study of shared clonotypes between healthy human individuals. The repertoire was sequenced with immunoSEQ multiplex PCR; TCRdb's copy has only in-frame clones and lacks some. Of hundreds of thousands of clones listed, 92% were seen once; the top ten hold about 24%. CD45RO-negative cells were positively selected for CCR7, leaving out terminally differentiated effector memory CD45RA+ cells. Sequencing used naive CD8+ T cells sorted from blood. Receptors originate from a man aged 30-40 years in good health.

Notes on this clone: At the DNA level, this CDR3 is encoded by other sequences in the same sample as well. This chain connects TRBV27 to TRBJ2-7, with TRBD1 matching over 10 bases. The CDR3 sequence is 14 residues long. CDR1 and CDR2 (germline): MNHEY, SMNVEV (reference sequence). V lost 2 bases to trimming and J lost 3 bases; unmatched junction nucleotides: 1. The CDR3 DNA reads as TGTGCCAGCAGTTTAGGACAGGGGGTCTACGAGCAGTACTTC. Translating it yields CASSLGQGVYEQYF.

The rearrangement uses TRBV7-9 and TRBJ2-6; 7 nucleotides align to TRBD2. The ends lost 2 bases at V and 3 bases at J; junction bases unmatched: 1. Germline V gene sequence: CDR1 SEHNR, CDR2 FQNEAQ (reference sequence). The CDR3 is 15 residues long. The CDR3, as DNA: TGTGCCAGCAGCTTACGGGAGGATGGGGCCAACGTCCTGACTTTC. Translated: CASSLREDGANVLTF.

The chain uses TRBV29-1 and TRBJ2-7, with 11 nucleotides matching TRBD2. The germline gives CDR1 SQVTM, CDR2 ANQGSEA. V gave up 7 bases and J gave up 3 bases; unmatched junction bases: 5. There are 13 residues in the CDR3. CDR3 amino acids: CSASLAGVYEQYF. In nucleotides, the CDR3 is TGCAGCGCTTCACTAGCGGGAGTCTACGAGCAGTACTTC.

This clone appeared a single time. CDR3: CASSDIAGGSYEQYF. CDR3 coding DNA: TGTGCCAGCAGCGACATAGCGGGAGGGTCCTACGAGCAGTACTTC. This chain connects TRBV7-2 to TRBJ2-7, with 11 nucleotides matching TRBD2. Unmatched junction bases numbered 4, after V lost 5 bases and J lost 1 base. Germline CDR1 SGHTA, CDR2 FQGNSA. This CDR3 spans 15 amino acids.

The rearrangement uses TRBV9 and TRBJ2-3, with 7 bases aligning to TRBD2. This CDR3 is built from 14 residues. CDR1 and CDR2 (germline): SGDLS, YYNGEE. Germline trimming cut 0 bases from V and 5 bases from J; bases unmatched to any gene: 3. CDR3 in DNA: TGTGCCAGCAGCGTAGAGACTAGCTTAGATACGCAGTATTTT. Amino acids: CASSVETSLDTQYF.

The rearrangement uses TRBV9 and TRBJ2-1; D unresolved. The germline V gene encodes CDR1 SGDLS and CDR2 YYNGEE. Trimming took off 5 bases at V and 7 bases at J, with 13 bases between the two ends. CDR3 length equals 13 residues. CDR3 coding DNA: TGTGCCAGCAGGGCGGCTCGGCGGAATGAGCAGTTCTTC. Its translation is CASRAARRNEQFF.

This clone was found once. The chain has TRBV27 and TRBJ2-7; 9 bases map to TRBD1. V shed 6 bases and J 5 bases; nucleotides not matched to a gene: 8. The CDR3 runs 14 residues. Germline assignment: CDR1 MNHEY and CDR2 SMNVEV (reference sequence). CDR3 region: CASRQQGANNEQYF. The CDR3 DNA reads TGTGCCAGCAGACAACAGGGGGCAAATAACGAGCAGTACTTC.

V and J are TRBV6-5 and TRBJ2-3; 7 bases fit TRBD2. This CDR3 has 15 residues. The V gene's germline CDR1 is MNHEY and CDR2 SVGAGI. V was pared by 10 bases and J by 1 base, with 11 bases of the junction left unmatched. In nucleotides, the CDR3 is TGTGCCACCCGGGGAGGGGAGGCGGGCACAGATACGCAGTATTTT. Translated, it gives CATRGGEAGTDTQYF.

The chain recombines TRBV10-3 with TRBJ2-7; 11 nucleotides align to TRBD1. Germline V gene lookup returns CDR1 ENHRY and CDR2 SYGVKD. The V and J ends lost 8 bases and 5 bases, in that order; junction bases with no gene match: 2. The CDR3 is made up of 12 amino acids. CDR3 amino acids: CAIGGQGDEQYF. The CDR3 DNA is TGTGCCATCGGGGGACAGGGGGACGAGCAGTACTTC.

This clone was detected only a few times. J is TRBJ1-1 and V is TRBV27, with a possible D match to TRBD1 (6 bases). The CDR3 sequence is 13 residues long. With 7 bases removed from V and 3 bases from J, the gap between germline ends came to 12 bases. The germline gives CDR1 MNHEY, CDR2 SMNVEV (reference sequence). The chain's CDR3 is CASKQGLYTEAFF. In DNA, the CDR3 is TGTGCCAGCAAACAGGGTTTGTACACTGAAGCTTTCTTT.

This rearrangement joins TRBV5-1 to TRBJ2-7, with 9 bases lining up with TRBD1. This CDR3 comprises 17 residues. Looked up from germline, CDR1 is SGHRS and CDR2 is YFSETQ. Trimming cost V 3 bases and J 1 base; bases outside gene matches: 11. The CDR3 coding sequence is TGCGCCAGCAGCTCAGACTTAACAGGGGGCGCGTCCTACGAGCAGTACTTC. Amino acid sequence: CASSSDLTGGASYEQYF.

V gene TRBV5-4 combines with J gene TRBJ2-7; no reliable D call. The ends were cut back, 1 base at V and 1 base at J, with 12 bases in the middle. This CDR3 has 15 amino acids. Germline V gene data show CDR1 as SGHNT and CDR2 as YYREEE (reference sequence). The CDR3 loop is CASSLSWQFSYEQYF. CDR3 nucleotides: TGTGCCAGCAGCTTGAGTTGGCAGTTTTCCTACGAGCAGTACTTC.

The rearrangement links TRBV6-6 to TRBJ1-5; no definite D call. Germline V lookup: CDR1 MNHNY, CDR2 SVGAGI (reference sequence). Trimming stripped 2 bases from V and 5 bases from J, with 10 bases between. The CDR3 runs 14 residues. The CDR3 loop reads CASSYLQNDQPQHF. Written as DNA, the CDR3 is TGTGCCAGCAGTTACCTCCAGAACGATCAGCCCCAGCATTTT.

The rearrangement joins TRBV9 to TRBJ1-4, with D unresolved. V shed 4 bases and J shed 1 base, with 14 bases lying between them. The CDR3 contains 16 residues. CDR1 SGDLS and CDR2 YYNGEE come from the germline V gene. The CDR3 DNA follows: TGTGCCAGCAGCCCCGGAGAGCGGGTAACTAATGAAAAACTGTTTTTT. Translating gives CASSPGERVTNEKLFF.

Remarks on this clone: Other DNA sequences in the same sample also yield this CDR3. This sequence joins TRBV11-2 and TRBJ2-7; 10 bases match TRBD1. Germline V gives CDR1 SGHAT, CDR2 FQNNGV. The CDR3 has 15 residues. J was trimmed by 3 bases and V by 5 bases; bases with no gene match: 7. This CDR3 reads CASSLDRGRLYEQYF. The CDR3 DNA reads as TGTGCCAGCAGCCTCGACAGGGGGCGACTCTACGAGCAGTACTTC.

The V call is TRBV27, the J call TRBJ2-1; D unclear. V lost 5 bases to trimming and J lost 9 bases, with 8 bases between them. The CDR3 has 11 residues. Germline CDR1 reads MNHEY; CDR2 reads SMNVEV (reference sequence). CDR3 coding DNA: TGTGCCAGCAGTGATCGGCGTGAGCAGTTCTTC. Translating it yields CASSDRREQFF.

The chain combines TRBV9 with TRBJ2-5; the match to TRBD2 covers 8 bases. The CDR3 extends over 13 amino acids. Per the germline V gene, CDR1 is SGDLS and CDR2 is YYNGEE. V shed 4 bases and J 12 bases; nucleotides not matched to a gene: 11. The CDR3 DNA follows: TGTGCCAGCAGCACCTTCGGGACTAGTGAGAAGTACTTC. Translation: CASSTFGTSEKYF.

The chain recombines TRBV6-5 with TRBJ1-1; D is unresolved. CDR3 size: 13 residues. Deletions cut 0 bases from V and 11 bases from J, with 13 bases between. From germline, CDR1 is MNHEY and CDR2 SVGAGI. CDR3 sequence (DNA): TGTGCCAGCAGTTACTCAGCCCTGCAGCCCGCTTTCTTT. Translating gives CASSYSALQPAFF.

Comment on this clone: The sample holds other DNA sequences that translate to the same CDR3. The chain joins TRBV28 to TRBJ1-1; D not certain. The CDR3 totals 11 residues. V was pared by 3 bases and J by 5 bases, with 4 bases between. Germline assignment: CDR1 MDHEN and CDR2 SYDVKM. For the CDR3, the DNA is TGTGCCAGCAGTTTCGGGACTGAAGCTTTCTTT. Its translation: CASSFGTEAFF.

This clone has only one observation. CDR3 nucleotide sequence: TGTGCCAGCAGCCAATGGAGGGGACAGGCTGGATATTTT. This encodes CASSQWRGQAGYF. This chain uses TRBV4-2 with TRBJ1-3, with 8 bases aligning to TRBD1. Germline trimming cut 2 bases from V and 15 bases from J; bases unmatched to any gene: 9. CDR1 is LGHNA and CDR2 is YNFKEQ in the germline V gene. The CDR3 has 13 residues.

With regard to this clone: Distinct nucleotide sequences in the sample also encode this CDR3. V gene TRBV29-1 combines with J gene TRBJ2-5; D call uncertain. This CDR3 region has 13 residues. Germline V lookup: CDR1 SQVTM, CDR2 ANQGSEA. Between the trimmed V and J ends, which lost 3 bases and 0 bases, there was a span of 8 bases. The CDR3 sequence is CSVDSQNQETQYF. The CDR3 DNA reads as TGCAGCGTTGACAGCCAGAACCAAGAGACCCAGTACTTC.

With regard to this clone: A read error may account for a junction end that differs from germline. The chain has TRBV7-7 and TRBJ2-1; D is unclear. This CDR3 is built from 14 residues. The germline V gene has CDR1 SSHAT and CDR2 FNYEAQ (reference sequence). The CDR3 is CASSPRAEKNEQFF. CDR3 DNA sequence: TGTGCTAGCAGCCCTAGGGCGGAGAAAAATGAGCAGTTCTTC.